This entry features one T cell receptor (beta chain) sequence. The sample is drawn from a study of control samples from healthy donors and cancer patients. Clones were read by immunoSEQ multiplex PCR, and TCRdb kept only the in-frame ones, dropping some. The top ten clones hold roughly 9.4% of a sample with 100,000 to 150,000 clones, 80% to 95% of them seen once. CDR1 is MNHEY, CDR2 SMNVEV, per germline (reference sequence). Trimming stripped 4 bases from V and 4 bases from J, with 14 bases between. CDR3 length: 15 residues. The source of this sequence is a young man in good health. The sample consisted of blood. The gene calls are TRBV27 and TRBJ2-1; D possibly corresponds to TRBD2 (6 bases). The CDR3: CASSSGTPRYNEQFF. DNA for the CDR3: TGTGCCAGCAGTTCCGGGACTCCTCGTTACAATGAGCAGTTCTTC.